What follows are 21 T cell receptor beta chains derived from one specimen sequenced in a study of T cells in Graves' hyperthyroidism and ophthalmopathy. Authors of the study amplified TCR beta CDR3 regions from RNA transcripts. Initially, a first-round RT-PCR of the TCR CDR3 employed the HTBI primer set. TCRdb analysed the multiplex PCR reads with MiXCR anew, one entry per CDR3 protein. The table has some 620,000 distinct CDR3 sequences, under 20% seen once. Sequenced material: blood. The source of these receptors is a woman under 40 with Graves' hyperthyroidism.

This chain links TRBV5-1 with TRBJ1-1; 7 bases match TRBD1. CDR3 length equals 15 residues. Germline V gene data show CDR1 as SGHRS and CDR2 as YFSETQ. Trimming at V came to 4 bases and at J to 4 bases, leaving 10 bases not matched to a gene. The CDR3 protein is CASSQIRQGGTEAFF. The CDR3 region has the DNA TGCGCCAGCAGCCAAATACGGCAGGGGGGCACTGAAGCTTTCTTT.

There are many counts of this clonotype. The chain combines TRBV20-1 with TRBJ2-2, with D possibly being TRBD2 (6 bases). Germline loops: CDR1 DFQATT, CDR2 SNEGSKA (reference sequence). The V gene lost 6 bases and the J gene lost 2 bases, with 10 bases spanning the gap. The CDR3 covers 13 residues. The CDR3 is CSAGTFNTGELFF. The CDR3 DNA is TGCAGTGCCGGGACTTTCAACACCGGGGAGCTGTTTTTT.

The CDR3 bases are TGTGCCAGCAGCCGGGGGCAGGGACCTAAGGGGGATACGCAGTATTTT. This sequence encodes CASSRGQGPKGDTQYF. The chain recombines TRBV4-2 with TRBJ2-3, with D possibly TRBD1 on 6 matching bases. This CDR3 spans 16 amino acids. Germline CDR1 is LGHNA and CDR2 is YNFKEQ. V was pared by 4 bases and J by 6 bases, with 20 bases between.

This clonotype was counted many times. J is TRBJ2-7 and V is TRBV6-1; TRBD1 aligns across 10 bases. After removal of 10 bases from V and 2 bases from J, the junction contained 14 bases not matched to a gene. CDR1 is MNHNS, CDR2 SASEGT, per germline. This CDR3 comprises 16 residues. The CDR3 nucleotides read TGTGCCACCCTGGCACAGGGCGGGACAGGGGCCTACGAGCAGTACTTC. Translation gives CATLAQGGTGAYEQYF.

This clonotype has ten or more counts. The chain combines TRBV10-3 with TRBJ2-7, with D perhaps assigned TRBD1 or TRBD2 (5 bases each). Looked up from germline, CDR1 is ENHRY and CDR2 is SYGVKD. Trimming took off 6 bases at V and 4 bases at J, with 16 bases between the two ends. This CDR3 is built from 14 residues. This chain's CDR3 is CAISYRDGSYEQYF. The CDR3 DNA reads TGTGCCATCAGCTACCGGGACGGCTCATACGAGCAGTACTTC.

The chain recombines TRBV6-1 with TRBJ2-5; TRBD2 is a possible D gene (7 bases). The length of the CDR3 is 12 residues. V gave up 1 base and J gave up 10 bases, with 10 bases separating them. Germline assignment: CDR1 MNHNS and CDR2 SASEGT. The CDR3 loop is CASSEGGGDQYF. In DNA, the CDR3 is TGTGCCAGCAGTGAAGGGGGGGGCGACCAGTACTTC.

This clonotype was seen many times. The chain joins TRBV2 to TRBJ2-7, with D possibly called TRBD1 or TRBD2 (5 bases each). Germline CDR1 is SNHLY and CDR2 is FYNNEI. V gave up 3 bases and J gave up 4 bases, with 19 bases separating them. This CDR3 is built from 16 residues. The CDR3 DNA reads as TGTGCCAGCAGTGATTTTGGGGCAGGGAGTAGTTACGAGCAGTACTTC. Translating it yields CASSDFGAGSSYEQYF.

This clonotype showed up many times. The chain couples TRBV18 to TRBJ1-2; tentative D call: TRBD1 (5 bases). The germline CDR1 and CDR2 sequences are KGHSH and LQKENI. Deletions cut 4 bases from V and 4 bases from J, with 7 bases between. This CDR3 is built from 12 residues. The CDR3 nucleotides are TGTGCCAGCTCACAAGACAGCTATGGCTACACCTTC. Translating it yields CASSQDSYGYTF.

Many counts were recorded for this clonotype. The chain combines TRBV28 with TRBJ2-2, with D unresolved. Germline assignment: CDR1 MDHEN and CDR2 SYDVKM. The V gene lost 4 bases and the J gene lost 3 bases, with 12 bases spanning the gap. There are 15 residues in the CDR3. The CDR3 DNA is TGTGCCAGCAGTTCAGTCCACCGGGACACCGGGGAGCTGTTTTTT. This sequence encodes CASSSVHRDTGELFF.

As for this clonotype: A much larger clone differs from this one at a single base, so this may be a read error. The chain couples TRBV3-1 to TRBJ1-3; D not certain. The germline gives CDR1 LGHDT, CDR2 YNNKEL (reference sequence). The CDR3 length is 14 residues. The CDR3 loop is CASSQQSSGNTMYF. CDR3 DNA sequence: TGTGCCAGCAGCCAACAGAGCTCTGGAAACACCATGTATTTT. The whole variable domain, remainder taken from reference TRBV3-1 and TRBJ1-3, is DTAVSQTPKYLVTQMGNDKSIKCEQNLGHDTMYWYKQDSKKFLKIMFSYNNKELIINETVPNRFSPKSPDKAHLNLHINSLELGDSAVYFCASSQQSSGNTMYFGEGSWLTVV.

The V and J genes are TRBV18 and TRBJ2-5; the match to TRBD2 covers 10 bases. Trimming took 2 bases from V and 4 from J; bases not matched to a gene: 7. The CDR3 consists of 16 residues. From germline, CDR1 is KGHSH and CDR2 LQKENI. The CDR3: CASSPSASGGRETQYF. The CDR3 DNA follows: TGTGCCAGCTCACCATCTGCTAGCGGGGGCAGAGAGACCCAGTACTTC.

The V and J genes are TRBV28 and TRBJ2-7; 15 nucleotides match TRBD2. The CDR3 loop spans 20 amino acids. CDR1 MDHEN and CDR2 SYDVKM come from the germline V gene. The V gene end was trimmed by 5 bases and the J gene end by 0 bases; junction bases not matched to a gene: 14. CDR3 region: CASSREKWTSGRGSSYEQYF. CDR3 bases: TGTGCCAGCAGTCGGGAAAAATGGACTAGCGGGAGGGGAAGCTCCTACGAGCAGTACTTC.

This clonotype was observed many times. The V gene is TRBV2, the J gene TRBJ1-4; 9 nucleotides line up with TRBD1. Germline V gene data show CDR1 as SNHLY and CDR2 as FYNNEI. Trimming at V came to 4 bases and at J to 8 bases, leaving 5 bases not matched to a gene. This CDR3 spans 14 amino acids. Here the CDR3 reads CASSGGGQGEKLFF. CDR3 DNA sequence: TGTGCCAGCAGTGGTGGTGGACAGGGGGAAAAACTGTTTTTT.

This clonotype showed up just a few times. The rearrangement uses TRBV20-1 and TRBJ1-6; D is undetermined. Looked up from germline, CDR1 is DFQATT and CDR2 is SNEGSKA (reference sequence). With 3 bases removed from V and 3 bases from J, the gap between germline ends came to 6 bases. The CDR3 spans 13 residues. CDR3 loop: CSASRGYNSPLHF. The CDR3, as DNA: TGCAGTGCTAGCCGGGGCTATAATTCACCCCTCCACTTT.

This clonotype was seen just once. The chain couples TRBV6-5 to TRBJ2-7; 9 bases match TRBD1. Germline V lookup: CDR1 MNHEY, CDR2 SVGAGI. The CDR3 spans 13 residues. Unmatched junction bases numbered 6, after V lost 7 bases and J lost 5 bases. CDR3 loop: CASTGQGGDEQYF. The CDR3 DNA is TGTGCCAGCACGGGACAGGGCGGGGACGAGCAGTACTTC.

Many counts were recorded for this clonotype. V is TRBV28 and J is TRBJ1-2, with D unresolved. V was clipped by 2 bases and J by 5 bases, with 6 bases between them. This CDR3 contains 12 residues. CDR1 and CDR2 (germline): MDHEN, SYDVKM. In DNA form, the CDR3 reads TGTGCCAGCAGTTTAGTCTCATATGGCTACACCTTC. Translated, it gives CASSLVSYGYTF.

This clonotype was recorded many times. The CDR3 DNA reads TGTGCCAGCAGCCCCCCTCAGGACAGCTCCTACGAGCAGTACTTC. This encodes CASSPPQDSSYEQYF. The rearrangement links TRBV6-1 to TRBJ2-7; the D gene is possibly TRBD1 (6 bases). There are 15 residues in the CDR3. V was shortened by 6 bases and J by 0 bases, with 15 bases between the two germline ends. Germline V CDR1 and CDR2: MNHNS, SASEGT.

This clonotype turned up a few times. The chain joins TRBV7-9 to TRBJ2-3, with a tentative D call TRBD1 (6 bases). Between the trimmed V and J ends, which lost 2 bases and 1 base, there was a span of 10 bases. The CDR3 is made up of 15 amino acids. Germline V gene sequence: CDR1 SEHNR, CDR2 FQNEAQ (reference sequence). The CDR3 here is CASSLLGGGTDTQYF. The CDR3 DNA is TGTGCCAGCAGCTTATTAGGGGGAGGCACAGATACGCAGTATTTT.

This clonotype turned up a few times. The gene calls are TRBV6-1 and TRBJ2-5, with D possibly being TRBD1 (5 bases). The CDR3 has 14 residues. Per germline, CDR1 MNHNS and CDR2 SASEGT. V gave up 4 bases and J gave up 9 bases, with 18 bases separating them. The CDR3 sequence: CASSVDSLVQAQYF. CDR3 DNA sequence: TGTGCCAGCAGTGTCGACAGTTTAGTACAGGCCCAGTACTTC.

In this sample, this clonotype turned up many times. The genes are TRBV20-1 and TRBJ2-1; 7 nucleotides align to TRBD2. There are 14 residues in the CDR3. Germline V CDR1 and CDR2: DFQATT, SNEGSKA (reference sequence). The V gene end was trimmed by 6 bases and the J gene end by 0 bases; junction bases not matched to a gene: 5. The CDR3 DNA sequence: TGCAGTGCATGGCGGGAGAGCTCCTACAATGAGCAGTTCTTC. Its translation: CSAWRESSYNEQFF.

The chain joins TRBV4-2 to TRBJ2-3; no reliable D call. V was pared by 0 bases and J by 9 bases, with 4 bases between. The CDR3 runs 11 residues. CDR1 and CDR2 (germline): LGHNA, YNFKEQ. The CDR3 DNA is TGTGCCAGCAGCCAAGATGGCACGCAGTATTTT. Translated, it gives CASSQDGTQYF.